This is a list of T cell receptor beta chains from one sample in a study of T cells in tuberculosis. Clones were sequenced by immunoSEQ multiplex PCR, and TCRdb holds only the in-frame ones, with some missing. The sample shows about 33,000 clones, about 90% of them seen only once. The specimen comprised PBMCs, sampled at tuberculosis diagnosis. Receptors were obtained from an adult with tuberculosis. CDR3s include the opening cysteine and the closing phenylalanine or tryptophan. Fields, in order: clone size, V gene, J gene, D gene, CDR3 DNA, CDR3 protein. A D gene is named only where the DNA matches it firmly. Clone size is shown for a subset of rows, as once, few, many or a class of expanded clone.

>NA|TRBV28|TRBJ2-7|NA
TGTGCCAGCAGTTTTTATTCAGATCGCCACGAGCAGTACTTC
CASSFYSDRHEQYF
>NA|TRBV5-5|TRBJ2-2|NA
TGTGCCAGCAGCTTGGACGGGACTAACACCGGGGAGCTGTTTTTT
CASSLDGTNTGELFF
>NA|TRBV25-1|TRBJ1-1|NA
TGTGCCAGCAGTGAATCCGGCCCCCGGGACACGAACACTGAAGCTTTCTTT
CASSESGPRDTNTEAFF
>NA|TRBV30|TRBJ1-1|TRBD1
TGTGCCTCATTGACCGGGACAGGGAACACTGAAGCTTTCTTT
CASLTGTGNTEAFF
>NA|TRBV7-9|TRBJ2-2|TRBD1
TGTGCCAGCAGGACAGGGGGCCGGGCCGGGGAGCTGTTTTTT
CASRTGGRAGELFF
>NA|TRBV5-1|TRBJ1-3|NA
TGCGCCAGCAGCTTGAAGGACGGGGGCTCTGGAAACACCATATATTTT
CASSLKDGGSGNTIYF
>NA|TRBV5-1|TRBJ1-2|NA
TGCGCCAGCAGCTCCCGGACAGAAAATGGCTACACCTTC
CASSSRTENGYTF
>NA|TRBV28|TRBJ2-7|NA
TGTGCCAGCGGGGTGGGGGGAGGATCCTACGAGCAGTACTTC
CASGVGGGSYEQYF
>NA|TRBV9|TRBJ2-2|NA
TGTGCCAGCAGCCCAACGGACAGCGCGAACACCGGGGAGCTGTTTTTT
CASSPTDSANTGELFF
>once|TRBV6-5|TRBJ2-7|TRBD1
TGTGCCAGCAGACCCGGGACAGCAGTTTACGAGCAGTACTTC
CASRPGTAVYEQYF
>NA|TRBV25-1|TRBJ1-1|NA
TGTGCCAGCAGTCCGGGGTATGAAGCTTTCTTT
CASSPGYEAFF
>NA|TRBV10-3|TRBJ1-1|TRBD1
TGTGCCATCAGTGTTGGAGGGGGCCGGTTGGGCACTGAAGCTTTCTTT
CAISVGGGRLGTEAFF
>NA|TRBV11-2|TRBJ2-2|NA
TGTGCCAGCAGGGGGCGGAGAAACACCGGGGAGCTGTTTTTT
CASRGRRNTGELFF
>NA|TRBV6-1|TRBJ2-3|NA
TGTGCCAGCAGTGACAGGGTTGCGACAGATACGCAGTATTTT
CASSDRVATDTQYF
>NA|TRBV6-5|TRBJ1-1|TRBD1
TGTGCCAGCACCCAGGGGGCAGGGGGACGGACTGAAGCTTTCTTT
CASTQGAGGRTEAFF
>NA|TRBV29-1|TRBJ2-7|TRBD2
TGCAGCGTTTGGGGGGGTACTGACGAGCAGTACTTC
CSVWGGTDEQYF
>NA|TRBV6-5|TRBJ2-5|TRBD1
TGTGCCAGCCGGACAGGTGCCCAAGAGACCCAGTACTTC
CASRTGAQETQYF
>NA|TRBV2|TRBJ2-3|TRBD2
TGTGCCAGCAGTGAAGGAGTAGCGGGAGGGGTAGATACGCAGTATTTT
CASSEGVAGGVDTQYF
>NA|TRBV7-8|TRBJ1-5|TRBD1
TGTGCCAGCAGCTTAGGGGCAGGGGGGTACCAGCCCCAGCATTTT
CASSLGAGGYQPQHF
>NA|TRBV28|TRBJ2-2|TRBD1
TGTGCCAGCAGTTCCGGGACAGGGGGCCCCGGGGAGCTGTTTTTT
CASSSGTGGPGELFF
>NA|TRBV4-2|TRBJ2-5|NA
TGTGCCAGCAGCCAAGATCCAGGGGTCGAGGAGACCCAGTACTTC
CASSQDPGVEETQYF
>NA|TRBV19|TRBJ2-1|TRBD1
TGTGCCAGTAGTAGAACTGCCGGGACAGGGGGAAAAGGGGAGTTCTTC
CASSRTAGTGGKGEFF
>once|TRBV6-1|TRBJ2-1|NA
TGTGCCAGCAGTGGCAGTCCCTTTAGGGGTGAGCAGTTCTTC
CASSGSPFRGEQFF
>NA|TRBV10-3|TRBJ2-6|TRBD1
TGTGCCATCAGTTTAGGACAGGGGGGTTCCTCTGGGGCCAACGTCCTGACTTTC
CAISLGQGGSSGANVLTF
>NA|TRBV6-5|TRBJ2-7|TRBD1
TGTGCCAGCAGCGGGACAGAGAGCTCCTACGAGCAGTACTTC
CASSGTESSYEQYF
>NA|TRBV28|TRBJ2-1|NA
TGTGCCAGCAGTTTGGGCAGCACCCGGATCGGTGAGCAGTTCTTC
CASSLGSTRIGEQFF
>NA|TRBV6-1|TRBJ2-3|TRBD2
TGTGCCAGCAGTGTAACTAGCGGGGGTGTCACAGATACGCAGTATTTT
CASSVTSGGVTDTQYF
>NA|TRBV19|TRBJ1-1|NA
TGTGCCAGTACAAGAGGCGGGTGGAACACTGAAGCTTTCTTT
CASTRGGWNTEAFF
>NA|TRBV18|TRBJ1-1|TRBD1
TGTGCCAGCTCACCAAAGGAGGGACAGAAAGCTTTCTTT
CASSPKEGQKAFF
>NA|TRBV18|TRBJ2-7|NA
TGTGCCAGCTCACCGGGCGCCTACGAGCAGTACTTC
CASSPGAYEQYF
>NA|TRBV5-1|TRBJ1-2|TRBD1
TGCGCCAGCAGCAGTTCAGGGGGGAACTATGGCTACACCTTC
CASSSSGGNYGYTF
>NA|TRBV2|TRBJ2-5|NA
TGTGCCAGCAGTGAAACGGGATGGGAGACCCAGTACTTC
CASSETGWETQYF
>NA|TRBV5-6|TRBJ2-5|TRBD1
TGTGCCAGCAGCTTGAGGGGGCCGGGAGAGACCCAGTACTTC
CASSLRGPGETQYF
>NA|TRBV6-1|TRBJ2-3|NA
TGTGCCAGCATCCTCTCGGGGGGCACAGATACGCAGTATTTT
CASILSGGTDTQYF
>NA|TRBV2|TRBJ1-4|NA
TGTGCCAGCAGTGAAGGGCATTATCCCTTTAATGAAAAACTGTTTTTT
CASSEGHYPFNEKLFF
>NA|TRBV5-5|TRBJ1-5|TRBD1
TGTGCCAGCAGCTGGACAGGGCGAACTCCGAATCAGCCCCAGCATTTT
CASSWTGRTPNQPQHF
>NA|TRBV11-2|TRBJ2-1|TRBD2
TGTGCCAGCAGCTTAGGTCTCTCTAGCGGGGGCTTGGGTGAGCAGTTCTTC
CASSLGLSSGGLGEQFF
>NA|TRBV19|TRBJ2-2|TRBD2
TGTGCCAGTAGTATTCTTTCGGGGGAGGGCCTCCATGCTACCACCGGGGAGCTGTTTTTT
CASSILSGEGLHATTGELFF
>NA|TRBV10-3|TRBJ2-2|TRBD1
TGTGCCAGTTCCACAGGGGAATACACCGGGGAGCTGTTTTTT
CASSTGEYTGELFF
>once|TRBV20-1|TRBJ1-1|TRBD1
TGCAGTGCGCAGGGGGGTGAAGCTTTCTTT
CSAQGGEAFF
>NA|TRBV11-1|TRBJ1-2|NA
TGTGCCAGCAGCTTAGACTCCATCTATGGCTACACCTTC
CASSLDSIYGYTF
>NA|TRBV4-1|TRBJ2-4|NA
TGCGCCAGCAGCTCGCAACTATTTGGCATTCAGTACTTC
CASSSQLFGIQYF
>NA|TRBV10-3|TRBJ1-6|NA
TGTGCCATCAGTGAGAACGGGAGGGATTCACCCCTCCACTTT
CAISENGRDSPLHF
>NA|TRBV28|TRBJ1-5|TRBD1
TGTGCCAGCAGTCGCCGGGACAGGGGGCGCCAGGGTCAGCCCCAGCATTTT
CASSRRDRGRQGQPQHF
>NA|TRBV6-1|TRBJ2-7|NA
TGTGCCAGCAGTCCCACCTTGGGGGGGGCGGAAGAGCAGTACTTC
CASSPTLGGAEEQYF